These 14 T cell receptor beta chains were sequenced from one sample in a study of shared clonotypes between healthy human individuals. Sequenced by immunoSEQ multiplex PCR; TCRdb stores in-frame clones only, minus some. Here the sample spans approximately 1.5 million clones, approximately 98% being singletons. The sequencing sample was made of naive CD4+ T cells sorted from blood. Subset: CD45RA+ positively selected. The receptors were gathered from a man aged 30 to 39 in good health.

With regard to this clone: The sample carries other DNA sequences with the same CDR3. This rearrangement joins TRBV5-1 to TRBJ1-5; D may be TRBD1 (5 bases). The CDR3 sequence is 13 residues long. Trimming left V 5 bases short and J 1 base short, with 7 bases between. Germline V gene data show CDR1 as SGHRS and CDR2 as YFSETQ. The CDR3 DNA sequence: TGCGCCAGCAGTGAGGGGAGCAATCAGCCCCAGCATTTT. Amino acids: CASSEGSNQPQHF.

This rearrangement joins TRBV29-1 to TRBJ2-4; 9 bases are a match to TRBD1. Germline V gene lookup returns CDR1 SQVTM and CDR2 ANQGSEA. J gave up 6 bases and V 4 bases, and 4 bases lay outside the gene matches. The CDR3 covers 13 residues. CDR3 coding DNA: TGCAGCGTTGCCCGGGACAGGGTAAACATTCAGTACTTC. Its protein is CSVARDRVNIQYF.

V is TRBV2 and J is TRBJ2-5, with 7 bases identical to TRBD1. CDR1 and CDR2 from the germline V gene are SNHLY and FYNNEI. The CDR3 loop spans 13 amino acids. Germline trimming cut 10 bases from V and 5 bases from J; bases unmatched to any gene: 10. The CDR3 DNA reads TGTGCCATCCTAACAGGGGTTGGTGAGACCCAGTACTTC. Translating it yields CAILTGVGETQYF.

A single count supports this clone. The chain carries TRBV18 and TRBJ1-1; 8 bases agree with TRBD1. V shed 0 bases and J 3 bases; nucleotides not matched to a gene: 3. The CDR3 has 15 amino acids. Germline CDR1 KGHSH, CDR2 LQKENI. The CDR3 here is CASSPPSGQDTEAFF. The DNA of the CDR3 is TGTGCCAGCTCACCACCGTCGGGACAGGACACTGAAGCTTTCTTT.

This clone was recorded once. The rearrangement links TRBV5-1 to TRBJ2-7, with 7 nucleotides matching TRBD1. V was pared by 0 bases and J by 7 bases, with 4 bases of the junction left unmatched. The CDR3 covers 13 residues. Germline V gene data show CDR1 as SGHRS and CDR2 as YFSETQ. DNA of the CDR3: TGCGCCAGCAGCTTGGCCAGGGGGAGTGAGCAGTACTTC. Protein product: CASSLARGSEQYF.

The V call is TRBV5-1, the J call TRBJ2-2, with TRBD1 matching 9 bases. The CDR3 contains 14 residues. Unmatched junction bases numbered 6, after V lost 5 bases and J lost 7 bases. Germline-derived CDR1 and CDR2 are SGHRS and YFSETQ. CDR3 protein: CASRGTGSIGELFF. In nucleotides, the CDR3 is TGCGCCAGCAGAGGGACAGGGTCGATCGGGGAGCTGTTTTTT.

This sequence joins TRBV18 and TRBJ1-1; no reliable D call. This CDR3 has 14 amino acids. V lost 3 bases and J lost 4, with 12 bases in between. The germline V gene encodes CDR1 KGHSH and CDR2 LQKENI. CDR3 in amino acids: CASSPGIEGTEAFF. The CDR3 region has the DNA TGTGCCAGCTCACCCGGGATCGAGGGCACTGAAGCTTTCTTT.

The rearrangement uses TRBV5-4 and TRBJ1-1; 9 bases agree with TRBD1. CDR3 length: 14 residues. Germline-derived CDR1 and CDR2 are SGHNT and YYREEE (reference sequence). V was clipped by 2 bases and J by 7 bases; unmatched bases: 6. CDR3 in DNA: TGTGCCAGCAGCTTTAAGGGACAGGGAAATGAAGCTTTCTTT. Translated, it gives CASSFKGQGNEAFF.

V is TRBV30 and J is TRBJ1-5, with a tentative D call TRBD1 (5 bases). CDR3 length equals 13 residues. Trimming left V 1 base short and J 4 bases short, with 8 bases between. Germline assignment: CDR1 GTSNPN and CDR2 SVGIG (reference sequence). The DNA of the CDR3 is TGTGCCTGGAGTGACAGGAGAAATCAGCCCCAGCATTTT. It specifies CAWSDRRNQPQHF.

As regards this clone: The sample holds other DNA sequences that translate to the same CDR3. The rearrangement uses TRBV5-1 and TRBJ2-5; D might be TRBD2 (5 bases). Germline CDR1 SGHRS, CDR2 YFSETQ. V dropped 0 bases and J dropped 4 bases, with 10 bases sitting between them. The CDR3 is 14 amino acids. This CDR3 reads CASSLVGGGETQYF. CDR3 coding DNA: TGCGCCAGCAGCTTGGTCGGAGGAGGAGAGACCCAGTACTTC.

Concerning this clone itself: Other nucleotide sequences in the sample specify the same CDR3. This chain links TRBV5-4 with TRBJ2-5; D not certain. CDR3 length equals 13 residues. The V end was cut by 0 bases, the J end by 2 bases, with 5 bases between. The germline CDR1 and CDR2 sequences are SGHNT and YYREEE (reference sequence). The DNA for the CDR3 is TGTGCCAGCAGCTTGGGGCTTCAAGAGACCCAGTACTTC. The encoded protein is CASSLGLQETQYF.

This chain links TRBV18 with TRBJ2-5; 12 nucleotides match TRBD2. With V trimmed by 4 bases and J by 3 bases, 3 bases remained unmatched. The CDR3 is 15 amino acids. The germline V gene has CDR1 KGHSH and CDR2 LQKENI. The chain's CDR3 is CASSHGLAGKETQYF. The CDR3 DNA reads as TGTGCCAGCTCACACGGACTAGCGGGGAAAGAGACCCAGTACTTC.

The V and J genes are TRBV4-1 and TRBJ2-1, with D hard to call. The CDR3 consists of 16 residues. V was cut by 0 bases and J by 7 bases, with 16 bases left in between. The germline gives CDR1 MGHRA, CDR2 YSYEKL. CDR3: CASSQDQTRAQNEQFF. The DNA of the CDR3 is TGCGCCAGCAGCCAAGATCAGACTCGAGCGCAGAATGAGCAGTTCTTC.

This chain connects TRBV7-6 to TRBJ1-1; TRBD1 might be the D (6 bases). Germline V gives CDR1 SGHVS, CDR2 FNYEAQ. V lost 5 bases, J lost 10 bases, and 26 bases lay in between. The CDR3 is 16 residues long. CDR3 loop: CASSAGQTNKGVGAFF. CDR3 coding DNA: TGTGCCAGCAGCGCTGGACAGACAAACAAAGGTGTTGGAGCTTTCTTT.